The text below deals with one T cell receptor (beta chain). Trimming removed 4 bases from V and 4 bases from J, with 13 bases in between. Germline assignment: CDR1 SQVTM and CDR2 ANQGSEA. The CDR3 runs 13 residues. This sample stems from a study of blood T cell repertoires in COVID-19. The wider study: The samples span acute and convalescent COVID-19 from the United States, Italy and Spain. Sources were T cells, B-cell-depleted T cells, or PBMCs; the material itself was cDNA or gDNA.

Original data processing: Scientists estimated how many nucleated cells there were by amplifying reference gene primers. TCRdb's copy holds only in-frame clones and misses some; the assay was immunoSEQ multiplex PCR. V, J and clone size are taken as reported in that table, and D and trimming were inferred from the DNA itself. The sample lists roughly 250,000 clones, around 90% occurring once. Sequenced sample: peripheral blood. The sequence was collected from a woman in her forties who had recovered from COVID-19. This chain connects TRBV29-1 to TRBJ1-2; tentatively, D is TRBD1 (5 bases). The CDR3 DNA reads as TGCAGCGTTGGGGCGGGGGACGGCTATGGCTACACCTTC. Its translation is CSVGAGDGYGYTF.